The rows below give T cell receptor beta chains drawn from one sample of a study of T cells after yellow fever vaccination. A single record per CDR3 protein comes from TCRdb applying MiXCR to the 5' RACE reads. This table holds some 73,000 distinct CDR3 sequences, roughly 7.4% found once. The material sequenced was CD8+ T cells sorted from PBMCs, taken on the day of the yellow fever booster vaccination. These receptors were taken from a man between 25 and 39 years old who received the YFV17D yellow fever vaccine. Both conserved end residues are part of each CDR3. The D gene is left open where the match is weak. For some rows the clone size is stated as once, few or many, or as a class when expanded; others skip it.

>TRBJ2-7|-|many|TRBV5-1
CASSLASGADEQYF
TGCGCCAGCAGCTTGGCCTCAGGGGCGGACGAGCAGTACTTC
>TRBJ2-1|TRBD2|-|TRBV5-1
CASSSGGGRVVHFF
TGCGCCAGCAGCTCCGGCGGGGGGCGGGTGGTGCATTTCTTC
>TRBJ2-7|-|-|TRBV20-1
CSASTYEQYF
TGCAGTGCTAGTACCTACGAGCAGTACTTC
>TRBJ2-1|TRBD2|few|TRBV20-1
CSARKTSGSSYNEQFF
TGCAGTGCTAGAAAGACTAGCGGAAGCTCCTACAATGAGCAGTTCTTC
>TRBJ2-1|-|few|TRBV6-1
CASSGFTEYNEQFF
TGTGCCAGCAGCGGGTTTACGGAATACAATGAGCAGTTCTTC
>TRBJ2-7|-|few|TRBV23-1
CASRREPGYEQYF
TGCGCCAGTAGAAGGGAGCCCGGCTACGAGCAGTACTTC
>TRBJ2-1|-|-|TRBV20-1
CSAREESSYNEQFF
TGCAGTGCTAGAGAAGAGAGCTCCTACAATGAGCAGTTCTTC
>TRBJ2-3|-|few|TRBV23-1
CASSQSAQGRPTDTQYF
TGCGCCAGCAGTCAATCAGCGCAGGGGAGGCCCACAGATACGCAGTATTTT
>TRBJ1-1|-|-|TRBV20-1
CSAKGILNTEAFF
TGCAGTGCCAAAGGGATACTGAACACTGAAGCTTTCTTT
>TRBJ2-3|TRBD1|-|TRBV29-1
CSVAGTGSSTDTQYF
TGCAGCGTCGCCGGGACAGGGTCTAGCACAGATACGCAGTATTTT
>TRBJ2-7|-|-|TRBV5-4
CASSNERDEQYF
TGTGCCAGCAGCAACGAGCGGGACGAGCAGTACTTC
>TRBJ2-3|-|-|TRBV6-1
CATLTSGRHTDTQYF
TGTGCCACCCTTACGTCGGGACGTCACACAGATACGCAGTATTTT
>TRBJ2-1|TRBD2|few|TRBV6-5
CASSYSRTSGNEQFF
TGTGCCAGCAGTTACTCGAGGACTAGCGGCAATGAGCAGTTCTTC
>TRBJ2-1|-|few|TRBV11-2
CASSLGLGLAYNEQFF
TGTGCCAGCAGCCTGGGGTTAGGACTCGCTTACAATGAGCAGTTCTTC
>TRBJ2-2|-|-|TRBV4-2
CASSQDRLATGELFF
TGTGCCAGCAGCCAAGATAGGTTAGCGACCGGGGAGCTGTTTTTT
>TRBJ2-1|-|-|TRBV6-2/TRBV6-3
CASTTNRIGNSSSYNEQFF
TGTGCCAGCACTACTAACCGGATCGGAAACTCGAGCTCCTACAATGAGCAGTTCTTC
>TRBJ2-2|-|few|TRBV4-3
CASSQGTVLNVGELFF
TGCGCCAGCAGCCAAGGGACAGTACTAAATGTCGGGGAGCTGTTTTTT
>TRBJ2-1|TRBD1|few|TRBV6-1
CASSDIDRGRYNEQFF
TGTGCCAGCAGCGACATAGACAGGGGGCGATACAATGAGCAGTTCTTC
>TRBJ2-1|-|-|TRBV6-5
CAVRDPHNEQFF
TGTGCCGTCCGGGACCCCCACAATGAGCAGTTCTTC
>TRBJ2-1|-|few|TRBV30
CAWSLTATTMEQFF
TGTGCCTGGAGTTTGACTGCCACAACAATGGAGCAGTTCTTC
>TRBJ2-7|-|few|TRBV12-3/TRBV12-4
CASSLFPHEQYF
TGTGCCAGCAGTCTTTTTCCCCACGAGCAGTACTTC
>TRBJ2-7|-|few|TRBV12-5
CASGTSSADYEQYF
TGTGCTAGTGGGACAAGCTCCGCAGATTACGAGCAGTACTTC
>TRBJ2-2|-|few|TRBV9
CASSVGGNTGELFF
TGTGCCAGCAGCGTAGGGGGTAACACCGGGGAGCTGTTTTTT
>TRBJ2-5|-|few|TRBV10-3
CAISLDSQETQYF
TGTGCCATCAGCTTGGACAGCCAAGAGACCCAGTACTTC
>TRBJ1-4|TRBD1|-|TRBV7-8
CASSPTGGIGKLFF
TGTGCCAGCAGCCCTACAGGGGGCATTGGAAAACTGTTTTTT
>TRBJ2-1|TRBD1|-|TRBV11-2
CASSDRVGQFF
TGTGCCAGCAGTGACAGGGTCGGGCAGTTCTTC
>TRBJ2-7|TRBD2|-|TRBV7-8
CASSLETSGTGYYEQYF
TGTGCCAGCAGCTTAGAGACTAGCGGGACAGGATACTACGAGCAGTACTTC
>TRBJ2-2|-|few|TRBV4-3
CASSQIHGTGGGELFF
TGCGCCAGCAGCCAGATCCACGGGACCGGTGGCGGGGAGCTGTTTTTT
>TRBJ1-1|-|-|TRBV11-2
CASTYQGGTEAFF
TGTGCCAGCACTTACCAGGGTGGAACTGAAGCTTTCTTT
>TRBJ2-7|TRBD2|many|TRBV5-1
CASSPTGTSDEQYF
TGCGCCAGCAGCCCCACCGGGACTAGCGACGAGCAGTACTTC
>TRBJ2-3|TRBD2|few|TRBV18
CASSPFGTSGITDTQYF
TGTGCCAGCTCACCATTTGGGACTAGCGGGATCACAGATACGCAGTATTTT
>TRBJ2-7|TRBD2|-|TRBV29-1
CSFRTSGKYEQYF
TGCAGCTTCCGGACTAGCGGGAAGTATGAGCAGTACTTC
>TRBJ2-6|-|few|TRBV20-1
CSLPSGANVLTF
TGCAGCCTCCCGTCTGGGGCCAACGTCCTGACTTTC
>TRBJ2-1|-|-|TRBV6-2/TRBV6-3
CASKGQGLWNEQFF
TGTGCCAGCAAAGGGCAGGGTTTATGGAATGAGCAGTTCTTC
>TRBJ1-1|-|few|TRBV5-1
CASSLEGIGTEAFF
TGCGCCAGCAGCTTGGAAGGGATCGGAACTGAAGCTTTCTTT
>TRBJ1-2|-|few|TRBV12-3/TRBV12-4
CASSLHGTYGYTF
TGTGCCAGCAGTTTACACGGGACATATGGCTACACCTTC
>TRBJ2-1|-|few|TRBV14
CASSPRTEYNEQFF
TGTGCCAGCAGCCCCCGGACAGAGTACAATGAGCAGTTCTTC
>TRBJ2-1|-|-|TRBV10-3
CAISESIQQFF
TGTGCCATCAGTGAGTCGATTCAGCAGTTCTTC
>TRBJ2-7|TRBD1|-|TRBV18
CASSPRDRGTYEQYF
TGTGCCAGCTCACCCCGGGACAGGGGAACCTACGAGCAGTACTTC
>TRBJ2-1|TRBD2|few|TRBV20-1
CSARGLAGVFEQFF
TGCAGTGCTAGGGGACTAGCGGGAGTATTTGAGCAGTTCTTC
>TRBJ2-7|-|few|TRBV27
CASSFGDKYYEQYF
TGTGCCAGCAGTTTCGGGGACAAGTACTACGAGCAGTACTTC
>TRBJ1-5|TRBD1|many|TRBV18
CASSPGQGNQPQHF
TGTGCCAGCTCACCGGGACAGGGTAACCAGCCCCAGCATTTT
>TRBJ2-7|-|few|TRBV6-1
CASNAGPSYEQYF
TGTGCCAGCAATGCAGGGCCCTCCTACGAGCAGTACTTC
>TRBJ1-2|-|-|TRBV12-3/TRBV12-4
CASSMGSGSDGYTF
TGTGCCAGCAGTATGGGGTCAGGATCCGATGGCTACACCTTC
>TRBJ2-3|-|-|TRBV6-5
CAAKGGTTQYF
TGTGCCGCAAAAGGGGGGACTACGCAGTATTTT